The 11 T cell receptor beta chains given below trace back to one sample, sequenced in a study of cytomegalovirus exposure and HLA in healthy donors. PCR amplification relied on 60 Vbeta primers (plus 13 Jbeta primers). Assay used: immunoSEQ multiplex PCR; TCRdb lists only in-frame clones, some missing. Altogether 150,000 to 200,000 clones are present, approximately 84% being singletons, with the ten largest covering more than 4%. Sample: PBMCs. The receptor source for this set is a girl between 10 and 17 years old in good health and CMV-seropositive.

The chain carries TRBV5-1 and TRBJ2-5; 12 bases line up with TRBD2. The CDR3 extends over 17 amino acids. Germline lookup yields CDR1 SGHRS and CDR2 YFSETQ. Trimming removed 4 bases from V and 4 bases from J; junction bases left unmatched: 11. CDR3 loop: CASSTGLAGSARETQYF. In nucleotides, the CDR3 is TGCGCCAGCAGCACCGGACTAGCGGGGTCAGCGCGAGAGACCCAGTACTTC.

This chain uses TRBV10-2 with TRBJ2-5; TRBD1 matches 7 bases. The J call is uncertain, as TRBJ2-7 better fits the DNA end. This CDR3 is built from 14 residues. Germline CDR1 WSHSY, CDR2 SAAADI. CDR3 region: CASGTRTGPYEQYF. As DNA, the CDR3 is TGCGCCAGCGGGACGAGGACAGGACCGTACGAGCAGTACTTC.

The chain links TRBV7-9 to TRBJ1-2; D is unclear. Germline V gene lookup returns CDR1 SEHNR and CDR2 FQNEAQ (reference sequence). V lost 5 bases and J 4 bases, leaving 17 bases between the germline ends. The CDR3 contains 15 residues. This CDR3 is CASSPGHRSLYGYTF. Here the CDR3 DNA reads TGTGCCAGCAGCCCCGGCCACAGATCACTCTATGGCTACACCTTC.

The chain employs TRBV29-1 and TRBJ1-2, with a tentative D call TRBD1 (5 bases). The CDR3 spans 13 residues. The V end was cut by 7 bases, the J end by 4 bases, with 16 bases between. Germline CDR1 is SQVTM and CDR2 is ANQGSEA. The CDR3 DNA is TGCAGCGCTGGGTCCAGGGAGGTCTATGGCTACACCTTC. This gives the protein CSAGSREVYGYTF.

The V call is TRBV19, the J call TRBJ1-4, with TRBD1 as a possible D gene (6 bases). The CDR3 consists of 14 residues. CDR1 is LNHDA, CDR2 SQIVND, per germline (reference sequence). V gave up 2 bases and J gave up 3 bases, with 7 bases separating them. The CDR3 spells CASSINRANEKLFF. As DNA, the CDR3 is TGTGCCAGTAGTATAAACAGGGCTAATGAAAAACTGTTTTTT.

The rearrangement uses TRBV19 and TRBJ1-3; TRBD1 matches 8 bases. V gave up 5 bases and J gave up 0 bases; unmatched junction bases: 0. The CDR3 loop spans 14 amino acids. Germline V gene data show CDR1 as LNHDA and CDR2 as SQIVND (reference sequence). CDR3 protein: CASSDRGSGNTIYF. The DNA of the CDR3 is TGTGCCAGTAGTGACAGGGGCTCTGGAAACACCATATATTTT.

The chain recombines TRBV13 with TRBJ2-1; no reliable D call. Germline V lookup: CDR1 PRHDT, CDR2 FYEKMQ (reference sequence). This CDR3 spans 19 amino acids. Trimming took 1 base from V and 1 from J, leaving 20 bases between them. CDR3 nucleotides: TGTGCCAGCAGCTTAGACGAGTGGGCAGGTAACAGTTCCTACAATGAGCAGTTCTTC. It specifies CASSLDEWAGNSSYNEQFF.

The CDR3 region is CASSRGQALNSPLHF. Here the CDR3 DNA reads TGTGCCAGTAGCCGAGGACAGGCTCTTAATTCACCCCTCCACTTT. This chain links TRBV19 with TRBJ1-6; 7 positions agree with TRBD1. V was clipped by 6 bases and J by 6 bases; unmatched bases: 8. The germline gives CDR1 LNHDA, CDR2 SQIVND (reference sequence). This CDR3 has 15 residues.

The gene calls are TRBV11-2 and TRBJ1-5; D remains unclear. V was shortened by 1 base and J by 7 bases, with 8 bases between the two germline ends. The CDR3 length is 13 residues. In germline, CDR1 is SGHAT, CDR2 FQNNGV. The CDR3 nucleotides read TGTGCCAGCAGCTTAGGGTCGGGGCAGCCCCAGCATTTT. It encodes CASSLGSGQPQHF.

This chain uses TRBV5-4 with TRBJ1-2; TRBD1 might be the D (6 bases). This CDR3 has 15 residues. V was shortened by 5 bases and J by 4 bases, with 18 bases between the two germline ends. Germline CDR1 and CDR2: SGHNT and YYREEE (reference sequence). As DNA, the CDR3 is TGTGCCAGCAGGGTGCGGGGGGCGCGGGGCTATGGCTACACCTTC. Its translation is CASRVRGARGYGYTF.

The chain recombines TRBV5-1 with TRBJ2-7, with D possibly TRBD1 on 6 matching bases. CDR1 and CDR2 from the germline V gene are SGHRS and YFSETQ. V shed 2 bases and J shed 3 bases, with 12 bases lying between them. The CDR3 is made up of 14 amino acids. CDR3 in amino acids: CASSFLSTGYEQYF. The CDR3 DNA follows: TGCGCCAGCAGCTTCCTGTCGACAGGCTACGAGCAGTACTTC.